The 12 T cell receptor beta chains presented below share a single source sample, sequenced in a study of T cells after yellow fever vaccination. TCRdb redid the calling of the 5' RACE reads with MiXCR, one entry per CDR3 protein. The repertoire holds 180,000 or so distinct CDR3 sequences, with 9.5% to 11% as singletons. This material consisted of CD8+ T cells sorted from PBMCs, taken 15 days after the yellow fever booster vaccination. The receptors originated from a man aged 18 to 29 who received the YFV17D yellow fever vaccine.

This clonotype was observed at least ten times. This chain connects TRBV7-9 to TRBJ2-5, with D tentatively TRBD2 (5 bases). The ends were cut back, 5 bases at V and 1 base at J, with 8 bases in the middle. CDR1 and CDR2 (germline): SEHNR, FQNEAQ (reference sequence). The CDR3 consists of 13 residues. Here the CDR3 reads CASSPGSQETQYF. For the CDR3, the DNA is TGTGCCAGCAGCCCGGGATCCCAAGAGACCCAGTACTTC.

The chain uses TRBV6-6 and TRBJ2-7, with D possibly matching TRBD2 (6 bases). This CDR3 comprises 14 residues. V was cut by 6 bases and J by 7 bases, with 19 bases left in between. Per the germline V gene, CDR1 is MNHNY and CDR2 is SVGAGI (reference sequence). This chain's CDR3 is CASRTGNPAGEQYF. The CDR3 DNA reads TGTGCCAGCAGAACCGGGAATCCGGCGGGGGAGCAGTACTTC.

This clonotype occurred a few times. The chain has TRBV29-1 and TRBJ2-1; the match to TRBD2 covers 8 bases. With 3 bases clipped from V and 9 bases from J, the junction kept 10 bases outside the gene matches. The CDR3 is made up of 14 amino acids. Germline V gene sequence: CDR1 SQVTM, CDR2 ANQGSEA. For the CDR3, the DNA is TGCAGCGTTGACGGGCTAGCGGGTAAAATTGAGCAGTTCTTC. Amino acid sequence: CSVDGLAGKIEQFF.

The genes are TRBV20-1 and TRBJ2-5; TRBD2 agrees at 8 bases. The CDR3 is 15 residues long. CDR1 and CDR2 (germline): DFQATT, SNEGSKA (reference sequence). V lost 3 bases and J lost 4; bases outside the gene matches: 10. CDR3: CSASGAGVLLETQYF. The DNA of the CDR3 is TGCAGTGCTAGCGGAGCGGGGGTGTTGCTAGAGACCCAGTACTTC.

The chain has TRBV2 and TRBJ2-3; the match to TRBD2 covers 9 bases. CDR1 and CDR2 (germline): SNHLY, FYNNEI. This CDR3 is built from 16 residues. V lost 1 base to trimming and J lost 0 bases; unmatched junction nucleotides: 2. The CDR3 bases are TGTGCCAGCAGTGAAGGTCTAGCGGGGAGCACAGATACGCAGTATTTT. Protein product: CASSEGLAGSTDTQYF.

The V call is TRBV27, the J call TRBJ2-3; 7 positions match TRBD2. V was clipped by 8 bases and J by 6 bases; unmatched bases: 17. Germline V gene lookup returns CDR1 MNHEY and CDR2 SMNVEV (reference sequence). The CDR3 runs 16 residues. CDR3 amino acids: CASSPFPSQGGDTQYF. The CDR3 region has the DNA TGTGCCAGCTCCCCGTTTCCGTCGCAGGGAGGGGATACGCAGTATTTT.

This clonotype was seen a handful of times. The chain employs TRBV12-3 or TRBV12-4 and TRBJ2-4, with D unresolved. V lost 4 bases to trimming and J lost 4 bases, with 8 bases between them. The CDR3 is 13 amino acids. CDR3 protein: CASSYAGKNIQYF. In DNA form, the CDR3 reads TGTGCCAGCAGTTACGCCGGGAAAAACATTCAGTACTTC.

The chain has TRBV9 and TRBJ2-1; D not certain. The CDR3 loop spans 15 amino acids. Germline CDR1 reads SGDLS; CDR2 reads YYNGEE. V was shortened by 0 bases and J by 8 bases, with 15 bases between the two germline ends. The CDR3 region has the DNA TGTGCCAGCAGCGTAGAGAGTTCAGGTATCGATGAGCAGTTCTTC. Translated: CASSVESSGIDEQFF.

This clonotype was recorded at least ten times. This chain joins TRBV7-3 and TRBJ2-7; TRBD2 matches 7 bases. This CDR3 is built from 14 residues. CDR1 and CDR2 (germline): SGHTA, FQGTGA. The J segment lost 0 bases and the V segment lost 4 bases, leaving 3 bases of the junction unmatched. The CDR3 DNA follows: TGTGCCAGCAGCTCGGGAGGTGCCTCCTACGAGCAGTACTTC. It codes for CASSSGGASYEQYF. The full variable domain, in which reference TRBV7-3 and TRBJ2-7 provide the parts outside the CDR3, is GAGVSQTPSNKVTEKGKYVELRCDPISGHTALYWYRQSLGQGPEFLIYFQGTGAADDSGLPNDRFFAVRPEGSVSTLKIQRTERGDSAVYLCASSSGGASYEQYFGPGTRLTVT.

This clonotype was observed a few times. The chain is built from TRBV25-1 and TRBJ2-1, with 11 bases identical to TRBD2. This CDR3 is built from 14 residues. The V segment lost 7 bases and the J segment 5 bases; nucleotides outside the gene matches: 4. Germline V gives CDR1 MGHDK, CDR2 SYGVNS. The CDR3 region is CASTHSGGDNEQFF. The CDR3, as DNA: TGTGCCAGCACCCATAGCGGGGGGGACAATGAGCAGTTCTTC.

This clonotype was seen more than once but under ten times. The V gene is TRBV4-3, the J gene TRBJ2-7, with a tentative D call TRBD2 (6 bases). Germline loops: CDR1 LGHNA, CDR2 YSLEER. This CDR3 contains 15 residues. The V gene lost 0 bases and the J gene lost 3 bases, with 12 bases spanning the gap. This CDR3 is CASSQEEGRNYEQYF. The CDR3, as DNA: TGCGCCAGCAGCCAAGAGGAAGGGAGGAACTACGAGCAGTACTTC.

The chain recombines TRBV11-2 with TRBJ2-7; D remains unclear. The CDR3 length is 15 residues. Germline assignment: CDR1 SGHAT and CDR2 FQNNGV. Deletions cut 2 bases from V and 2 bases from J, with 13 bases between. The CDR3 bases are TGTGCCAGCAGCTTACTAGACGGGTGGGCCTACGAGCAGTACTTC. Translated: CASSLLDGWAYEQYF.